The clone carrying this TCR beta chain occurred once. The data were obtained in a study of blood T cell repertoires in COVID-19. TCRdb's table, derived via immunoSEQ multiplex PCR, lists solely in-frame clones and lacks some. The sample carries 200,000 to 250,000 clones, roughly 82% recorded once. The sample consisted of peripheral blood. This clonotype originated in a woman aged 80 or older with active or convalescent COVID-19.

CDR3 DNA sequence: TGCGCCAGCAGCTTGGGGGCGGGGGTCCACAATGAGCAGTTCTTC. Translating gives CASSLGAGVHNEQFF. The genes are TRBV5-1 and TRBJ2-1; the match to TRBD2 covers 7 bases. The CDR3 totals 15 residues. Germline V gives CDR1 SGHRS, CDR2 YFSETQ. The V gene end was trimmed by 0 bases and the J gene end by 5 bases; junction bases not matched to a gene: 5.